The T cell receptor (beta chain) described here comes from a study of OX40 agonist ivuxolimab in advanced cancers. Whole-study context: Patients received ivuxolimab, an agonistic anti-OX40 (CD134) antibody. Findings and caveats of the study: Also showing low normalized T-cell clonal expansion were some of the nonresponders. By week 6 at 0.1 to 3.0 mg/kg, blood CD4+ and CD8+ T cells had expanded clonally.

Of note for this clone: Antigen specificity is unknown.

TCRdb keeps only in-frame clones here, not all; method: immunoSEQ multiplex PCR. In the table there are tens of thousands of clones, about 86% of which are singletons. The specimen was CD4+ or CD8+ T cells sorted from blood, collected in a trial of the OX40 agonist ivuxolimab. This sequence was found in an adult with an advanced solid tumor such as melanoma, head and neck, liver or kidney cancer.

The CDR3 protein is CASTPKLAGDGGTDTQYF. The DNA of the CDR3 is TGTGCCAGCACCCCAAAATTAGCGGGAGACGGCGGGACAGATACGCAGTATTTT. V usage is TRBV4-2 and J usage is TRBJ2-3; TRBD2 agrees at 9 bases. The length of the CDR3 is 18 residues. V gave up 7 bases and J gave up 3 bases; unmatched junction bases: 17. Germline V gene lookup returns CDR1 LGHNA and CDR2 YNFKEQ.